This T cell receptor (beta chain) was identified during a study of neurological immune-mediated disorders. The study's findings and limits: TCR clonal expansion peaked in HTLV-1-associated myelopathy patients and was lowest in multiple sclerosis patients. None of the CDR3 amino acid sequences of expanded clones recurred across subjects, suggesting private repertoires in all groups.

This CDR3 spans 12 amino acids. The germline V gene encodes CDR1 SGHRS and CDR2 YFSETQ. Trimming shortened V by 2 bases and J by 7 bases, and 10 bases separated the two germline ends. Preparation of the unsorted libraries drew on 2 million PBMCs stored at -80 C. This clonotype was observed many times. Its target is unknown. The cDNA was generated by 5'RACE with 10-nucleotide random UMIs. TCRdb processed the 5' RACE reads anew with MiXCR; each CDR3 protein has one entry. Here the sample spans about 66,000 distinct CDR3 sequences, 3.4% being singletons. The TCR sequence derives from a man in his forties with multiple sclerosis. The source material was PBMCs. This chain joins TRBV5-1 and TRBJ2-7; D is unclear. Here the CDR3 reads CASSLSQKEQYF. Written as DNA, the CDR3 is TGCGCCAGCAGCTTAAGTCAAAAAGAGCAGTACTTC.